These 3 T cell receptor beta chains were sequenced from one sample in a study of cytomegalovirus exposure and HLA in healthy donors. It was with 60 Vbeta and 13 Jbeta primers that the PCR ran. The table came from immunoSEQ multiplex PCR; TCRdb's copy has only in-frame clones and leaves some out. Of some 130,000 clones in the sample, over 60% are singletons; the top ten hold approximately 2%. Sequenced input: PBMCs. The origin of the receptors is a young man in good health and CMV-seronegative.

CDR3: CASSTTQDSYEQYF. The CDR3, as DNA: TGTGCCAGTAGTACTACCCAGGACAGCTACGAGCAGTACTTC. This rearrangement joins TRBV19 to TRBJ2-7, with TRBD1 as a possible D gene (6 bases). In germline, CDR1 is LNHDA, CDR2 SQIVND (reference sequence). V was cut by 4 bases and J by 3 bases, with 13 bases left in between. There are 14 residues in the CDR3.

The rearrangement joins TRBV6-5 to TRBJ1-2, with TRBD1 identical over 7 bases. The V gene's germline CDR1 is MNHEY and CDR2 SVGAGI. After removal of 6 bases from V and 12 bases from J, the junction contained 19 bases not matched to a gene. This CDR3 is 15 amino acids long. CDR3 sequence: CASSPDRVTLRSHTF. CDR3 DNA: TGTGCCAGCAGCCCCGACAGGGTAACCCTTCGGAGCCACACCTTC.

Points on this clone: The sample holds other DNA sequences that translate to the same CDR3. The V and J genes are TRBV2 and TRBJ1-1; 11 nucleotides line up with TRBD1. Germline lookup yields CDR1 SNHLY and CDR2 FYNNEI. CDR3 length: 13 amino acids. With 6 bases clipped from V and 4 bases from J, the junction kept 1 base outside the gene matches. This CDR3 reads CASRGTGGTEAFF. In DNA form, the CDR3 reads TGTGCCAGCAGAGGGACAGGGGGCACTGAAGCTTTCTTT.